What follows is one T cell receptor beta chain and its context. The antigen this receptor binds is unknown. No much larger clone is present one base from it, and per-base qualities are unavailable. To sequence the TCRbeta CDR3 region, genomic DNA was isolated from the sorted cells. TCRbeta CDR3 regions were sequenced using the immunoSEQ Assay. TCRdb carries this immuneACCESS record with in-frame sequences only. Its versions omit some clonotypes, under half of them owing to an unresolved V gene in the studies checked, with the rest unexplained. This sample has tens of thousands of clones in its table, and about 88% of those were observed once. The ten largest clones take up about 4% of the sample. From the cysteine through the phenylalanine, the CDR3 covers 14 amino acids. The sequence is cut down to CDR3 DNA, 42 bases in frame from base 1. V gives up 5 bases and J gives up 5 bases, and the segment between their germline ends measures 15 bases. In the germline V gene, CDR1 corresponds to KGHSH and CDR2 to LQKENI.

This specimen comes from a study of OX40 agonist ivuxolimab in advanced cancers. Broadly, across the study: The costimulatory receptor OX40 (CD134) was targeted by ivuxolimab, a fully human IgG2 agonistic monoclonal antibody. The monotherapy dose-escalation portion (N of about 52 patients) of the phase I ivuxolimab trial is reported in the paper. Patients were allowed to have had prior anti-PD-1, anti-PD-L1 or anti-CTLA-4 therapy, and approximately 40% of the dose-escalation patients had been treated with checkpoint inhibitors. Three dose-escalation patients achieved partial responses, one with hepatocellular carcinoma and two with cutaneous melanoma. Among the roughly 52 dose-escalation patients, about 19 had hepatocellular carcinoma, 15 or so melanoma, 9 renal cell carcinoma and 9 head and neck cancer. The dose-escalation cohort was about 86% male with a mean age of approximately 60 years, ranging from roughly 20 to 80. Intravenous ivuxolimab was administered to patients every 2 weeks at six dose levels: 0.01, 0.1, 0.3, 1.5, 3 and 10 mg/kg. The point of sequencing TCRbeta in the periphery was to test whether ivuxolimab changed TCR sequence diversity and drove clonal T-cell expansion.

What the study reported, not specific to this receptor: Which antigens the clonally expanded peripheral T cells were specific for was not determined. After ivuxolimab, expanded clones were on average more numerous among CD8+ T cells than among CD4+ T cells. Low levels of normalized T-cell clonal expansion were also seen in some patients who did not respond. At doses of 0.1 to 3.0 mg/kg, clonal expansion of both CD4+ and CD8+ T cells in blood was seen between baseline and week 6. Partial responders in the 0.1-3.0 mg/kg groups had among the lowest normalized peripheral clonal expansion, especially among CD8+ T cells.

The trial excluded patients who had a history of autoimmune disease or were on systemic immunosuppression. Peripheral blood for TCR sequencing was drawn from every dose cohort at baseline, at cycle 4 day 1 and at cycle 7 day 1. The samples were taken from a phase I, first-in-human, multicenter, open-label dose-escalation trial of ivuxolimab. Adults with locally advanced or metastatic head and neck squamous cell, hepatocellular, melanoma or renal cell carcinoma were enrolled in the trial. CD4+ and CD8+ T cells were sorted separately from peripheral blood before TCR sequencing. Recombination connected TRBV18 to TRBJ2-5; tentative D gene TRBD1, with 8 bases matching. This clonotype was sampled from an adult with an advanced solid tumor such as melanoma, head and neck, liver or kidney cancer. The sequencing here drew on CD4+ or CD8+ T cells sorted from blood, taken in a trial of the OX40 agonist ivuxolimab. The CDR3 protein is CASSDGQGGETQYF. The DNA reads TGTGCCAGCTCAGACGGACAGGGAGGGGAGACCCAGTACTTC.